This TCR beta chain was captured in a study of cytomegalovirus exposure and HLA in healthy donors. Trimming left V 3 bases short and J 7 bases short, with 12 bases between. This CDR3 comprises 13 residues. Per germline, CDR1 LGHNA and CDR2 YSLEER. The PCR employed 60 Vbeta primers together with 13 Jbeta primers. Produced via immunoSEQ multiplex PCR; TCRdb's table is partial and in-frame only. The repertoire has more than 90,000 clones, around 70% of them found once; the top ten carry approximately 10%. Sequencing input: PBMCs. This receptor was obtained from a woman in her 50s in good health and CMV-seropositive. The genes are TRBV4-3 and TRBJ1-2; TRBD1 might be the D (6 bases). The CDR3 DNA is TGCGCCAGCAGCCAGCAGGGGATAGGTGGCTACACCTTC. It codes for CASSQQGIGGYTF.